This T cell receptor beta chain originates from a study of blood T cells in healthy people across ages. This clonotype has a handful of counts. Total RNA extraction produced at least 5 micrograms (per sample) for the study. The CDR3 covers 13 residues. V was pared by 0 bases and J by 7 bases, with 9 bases between. Germline V gives CDR1 LGHNA, CDR2 YSLEER. Then a second PCR, running roughly 7 to 11 cycles, was carried out with a sample-barcoded 5' primer and a J-beta primer mix. TCRdb analysed the 5' RACE reads with MiXCR anew, one entry per CDR3 protein. The sample includes some 800,000 distinct CDR3 sequences, under 45% of them seen just once.

The rearrangement joins TRBV4-3 to TRBJ1-2, with unresolved D. Sequencing input: blood. The clonotype was recovered from a man aged 55 to 69 in good health. CDR3 loop: CASSQDIMLGYTF. CDR3 nucleotides: TGCGCCAGCAGCCAAGATATCATGCTTGGCTACACCTTC.